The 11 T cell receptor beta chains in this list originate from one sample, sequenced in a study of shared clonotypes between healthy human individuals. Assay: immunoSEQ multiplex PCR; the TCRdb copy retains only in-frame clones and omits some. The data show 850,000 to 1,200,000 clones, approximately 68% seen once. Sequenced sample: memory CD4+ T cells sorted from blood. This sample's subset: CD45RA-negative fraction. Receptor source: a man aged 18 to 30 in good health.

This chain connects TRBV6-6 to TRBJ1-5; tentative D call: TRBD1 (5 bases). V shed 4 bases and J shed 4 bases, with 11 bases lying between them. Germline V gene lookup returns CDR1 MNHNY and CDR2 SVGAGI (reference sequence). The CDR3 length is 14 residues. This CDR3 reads CASSSDRFNQPQHF. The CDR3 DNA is TGTGCCAGCAGTTCCGACAGATTTAATCAGCCCCAGCATTTT.

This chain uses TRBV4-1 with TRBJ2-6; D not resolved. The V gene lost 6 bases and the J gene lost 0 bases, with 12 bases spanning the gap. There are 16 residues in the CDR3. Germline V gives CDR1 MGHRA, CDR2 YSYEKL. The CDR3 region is CASSGPQPSGANVLTF. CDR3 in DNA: TGCGCCAGCAGTGGTCCCCAACCCTCTGGGGCCAACGTCCTGACTTTC.

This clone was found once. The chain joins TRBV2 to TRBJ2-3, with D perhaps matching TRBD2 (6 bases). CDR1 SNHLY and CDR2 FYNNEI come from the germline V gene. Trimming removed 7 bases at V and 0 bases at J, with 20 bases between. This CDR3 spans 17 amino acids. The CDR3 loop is CASKPGLLASSTDTQYF. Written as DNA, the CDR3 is TGTGCCAGCAAACCGGGACTGCTGGCGAGTAGCACAGATACGCAGTATTTT.

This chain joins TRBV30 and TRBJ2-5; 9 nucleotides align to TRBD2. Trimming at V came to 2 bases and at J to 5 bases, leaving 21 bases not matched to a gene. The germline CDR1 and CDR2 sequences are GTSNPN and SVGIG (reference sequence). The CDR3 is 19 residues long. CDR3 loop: CAWSIPLPGLARGAETQYF. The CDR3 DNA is TGTGCCTGGAGTATCCCTCTACCGGGACTAGCTCGGGGGGCGGAGACCCAGTACTTC.

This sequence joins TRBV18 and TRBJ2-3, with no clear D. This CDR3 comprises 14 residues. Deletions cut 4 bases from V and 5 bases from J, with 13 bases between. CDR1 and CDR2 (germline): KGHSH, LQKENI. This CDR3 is CASSQNTVGDTQYF. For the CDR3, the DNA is TGTGCCAGCTCACAAAACACGGTTGGAGATACGCAGTATTTT.

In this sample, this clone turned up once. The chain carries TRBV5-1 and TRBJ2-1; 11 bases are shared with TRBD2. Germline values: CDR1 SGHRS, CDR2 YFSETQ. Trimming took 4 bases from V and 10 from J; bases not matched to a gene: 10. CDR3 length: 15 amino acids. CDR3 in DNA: TGCGCCAGCAGCCTGGATAGCGGGGGGGCTCAGGAGCAGTTCTTC. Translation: CASSLDSGGAQEQFF.

The CDR3 nucleotides are TGTGCCAGCAGCGGACAGGGTCAGGGGAACACTGAAGCTTTCTTT. Residues: CASSGQGQGNTEAFF. The genes are TRBV11-3 and TRBJ1-1, with 8 positions matching TRBD1. V trimming: 5 bases; J trimming: 1 base; junction bases outside the gene matches: 6. The CDR3 consists of 15 residues. CDR1 is SGHNT, CDR2 YENEEA, per germline.

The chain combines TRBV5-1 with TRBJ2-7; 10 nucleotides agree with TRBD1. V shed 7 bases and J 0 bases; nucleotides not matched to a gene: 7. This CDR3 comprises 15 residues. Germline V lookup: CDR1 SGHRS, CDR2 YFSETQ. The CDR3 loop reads CASSTGTGVSYEQYF. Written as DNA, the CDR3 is TGCGCCAGCTCAACCGGGACAGGGGTCTCCTACGAGCAGTACTTC.

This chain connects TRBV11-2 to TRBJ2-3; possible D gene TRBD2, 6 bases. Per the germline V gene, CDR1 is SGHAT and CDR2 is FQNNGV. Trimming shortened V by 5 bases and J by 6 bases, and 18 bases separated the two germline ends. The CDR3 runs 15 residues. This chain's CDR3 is CASSQTGDGRDTQYF. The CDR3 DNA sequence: TGTGCCAGCAGCCAAACGGGGGATGGGAGGGATACGCAGTATTTT.

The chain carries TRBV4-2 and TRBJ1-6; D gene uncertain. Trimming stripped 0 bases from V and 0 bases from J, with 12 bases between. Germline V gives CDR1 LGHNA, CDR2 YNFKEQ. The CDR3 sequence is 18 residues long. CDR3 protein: CASSQDRRSSSYNSPLHF. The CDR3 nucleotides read TGTGCCAGCAGCCAAGACCGACGGAGCAGCTCCTATAATTCACCCCTCCACTTT.

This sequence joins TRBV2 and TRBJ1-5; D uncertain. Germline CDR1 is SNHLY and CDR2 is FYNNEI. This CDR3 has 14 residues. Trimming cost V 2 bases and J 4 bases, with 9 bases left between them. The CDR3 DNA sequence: TGTGCCAGCAGTGAATCGGTCCGGAATCAGCCCCAGCATTTT. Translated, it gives CASSESVRNQPQHF.